This passage covers 4 T cell receptor beta chains from one sample sequenced in a study of blood T cell repertoires in COVID-19. Generated by immunoSEQ multiplex PCR, the TCRdb table keeps only in-frame clones and is missing some. Among about 130,000 clones, around 79% were seen once, and the ten largest hold 4% to 5%. The sample comprised peripheral blood. Receptors were obtained from a woman between 70 and 85 years old with COVID-19, enrolled during active disease.

This clone has just a few counts. The chain employs TRBV19 and TRBJ1-2, with TRBD1 as a possible D gene (5 bases). Germline assignment: CDR1 LNHDA and CDR2 SQIVND (reference sequence). V was pared by 6 bases and J by 4 bases, with 18 bases between. The CDR3 is 15 amino acids. The CDR3 spells CASSPAGVLGYGYTF. The DNA for the CDR3 is TGTGCCAGTAGCCCAGCGGGGGTATTAGGCTATGGCTACACCTTC.

V and J are TRBV28 and TRBJ2-7; 8 nucleotides match TRBD1. The CDR3 spans 15 residues. J was trimmed by 5 bases and V by 3 bases; bases with no gene match: 9. CDR1 is MDHEN, CDR2 SYDVKM, per germline. This CDR3 reads CASSFKAGGRDEQYF. The CDR3 nucleotides read TGTGCCAGCAGTTTTAAGGCAGGGGGCCGGGACGAGCAGTACTTC.

The chain combines TRBV2 with TRBJ2-7, with D possibly matching TRBD1 (5 bases). V gave up 8 bases and J gave up 2 bases, with 19 bases separating them. CDR1 SNHLY and CDR2 FYNNEI come from the germline V gene. This CDR3 has 15 residues. The CDR3 DNA reads TGTGCCAGCGGTCCTCTAAGCAGGGAACCCTACGAGCAGTACTTC. Residues: CASGPLSREPYEQYF.

The chain combines TRBV7-9 with TRBJ2-1, with TRBD2 matching 8 bases. V lost 8 bases, J lost 10 bases, and 16 bases stayed unmatched. The CDR3 loop spans 15 amino acids. The germline V gene has CDR1 SEHNR and CDR2 FQNEAQ (reference sequence). In DNA form, the CDR3 reads TGTGCCAGCGTGGAGCGGGGGCCTTCGGTAGGAGAGCAGTTCTTC. Its protein is CASVERGPSVGEQFF.